This T cell receptor (beta chain) is drawn from a study of CD8 T cells in Susac syndrome. The RNA, 0.5 to 1 ug, was put through reverse transcription using random hexamers. By means of immunoSEQ multiplex PCR, TCR beta CDR3 spanning 54 Vbeta and 13 Jbeta underwent amplification. TCRdb re-called the immunoSEQ multiplex PCR reads through MiXCR, storing one row per CDR3 protein. The data hold about 240,000 distinct CDR3 sequences, with around 96% observed a single time. This CDR3 region has 15 residues. Trimming removed 6 bases at V and 4 bases at J, with 18 bases between. The authors carried out high-throughput sequencing of TCR beta. They applied it to CD8+ and CD4+ T cells obtained from blood.

V gene TRBV23-1 combines with J gene TRBJ2-5; D remains unclear. TRBV23-1 is treated as an ORF (open reading frame) with a function not yet certain. The source of this sequence is a human donor with Susac syndrome. Input material: CD4+ T cells from PBMCs. The CDR3 protein is CASSHGRQPAETQYF. DNA for the CDR3: TGCGCCAGCAGCCACGGGCGGCAGCCGGCAGAGACCCAGTACTTC.